Sequencing of this T cell receptor (beta chain) was carried out in a study of beta chain features in type 1 diabetes (dated by TCRdb to between 2017 and 2018). About the full investigation: No differences in mean age, gender distribution, total cell number or subset yield were found between patients and healthy donors. Whereas all 30 or so donors provided naive and central memory subsets, regulatory and stem cell-like memory subsets were isolated from just 8 patients and about eight healthy donors. Across all samples, some 99 million sorted cells were examined, and cell number per subset correlated strongly with RNA yield. The study compared the TCRB repertoires of sorted circulating CD4+ T cell subsets in recently diagnosed type 1 diabetes patients with those in matched healthy donors.

The entire isolated RNA was reverse transcribed using the High Capacity cDNA Reverse Transcription Kit, and thus expressed TCRB transcripts were sequenced. Naive, central memory and regulatory T cell samples underwent deep immunoSEQ sequencing, averaging about 3.57 million total reads per sample. Sorted cells were lysed in RLT buffer, and RNA was extracted using DNase-treated RNeasy Micro or Mini kits according to cell number. Each cell subset was processed separately to prevent cross-contamination, with patient and healthy donor samples processed together. TCRB sequences were amplified from cDNA with the immunoSEQ multiplex PCR, producing 87-bp fragments spanning the CDR3 region. Sequencing of the amplicons was performed on the Illumina HiSeq platform. In the source study's methods: PCR bias was computationally corrected using synthetic template baselines, reads within Hamming distance 2 were collapsed, and singletons that could not be merged were discarded. By aligning reads against IMGT, V, D and J genes, CDR3 length, and insertions or deletions at six rearrangement sites were assigned. Within each subset, clonotype counts were normalized to sorted cell number, after which true diversity and Gini coefficients were computed with the tcR R package. The overlap coefficient, calculated on TCRB nucleotide sequences, was used to measure repertoire sharing. Imported from immuneACCESS, the table was reduced by TCRdb to in-frame sequences with V and J called. These copies leave out some clones; in studies compared against another copy, an unresolved V gene accounts for under half, and the cause of the remainder is not known. D and trimming come from the DNA, and the V and J calls and clone size come from that table. The sample table shows about 140,000 clones, and about 13% are seen once. The ten largest clones represent 1.3% of the sample.

A word on this clone: The specificity of this receptor is unknown. Per-base quality was not reported, and no clone a single base away is much larger than it.

Trimming at the junction amounts to 6 bases on V and 8 bases on J, and the germline ends lie 17 bases apart. As encoded in the germline V gene, CDR1 is MGHDK while CDR2 is SYGVNS. The CDR3 runs 14 residues from the cysteine to the phenylalanine. Just CDR3 DNA is preserved here, 42 bases in frame from base 1. From each donor, a single peripheral blood sample of approximately 120 mL on average was drawn into heparinised tubes. A BD FACSAria II was used to sort naive, central memory, regulatory and stem cell-like memory CD4+ T cells with a panel that included CD45RO, CCR7, CD25, CD127, CD95 and CD27. A purity above 98% was achieved for all sorted populations. PBMCs were separated immediately by Lymphoprep density gradient centrifugation and were stained directly, without being cultured. To minimize batch effects, samples were stained and sorted in pairs, one healthy donor with one patient per experiment.

Findings and caveats that apply to the study as a whole: PCR might favor shorter templates, but patient and control samples were amplified and corrected together, so any skew would affect both groups equally. Because the HLA sub-analyses included only small numbers of individuals, any influence of HLA type on TCRB rearrangement was left unresolved. Naive, central memory and regulatory TCRB repertoires appeared to be more alike among patients than among healthy donors. A moderate but significant shortening of TCRB CDR3 length was observed in type 1 diabetes patients in all four CD4+ subsets. At VDJ recombination sites, type 1 diabetes patients had fewer insertions and more deleted nucleotides, which implies abnormalities in thymic rearrangement. Because cDNA was sequenced instead of genomic DNA, activated cells with high expression could be over-represented, although the groups did not differ in activation or CD3 levels.

This receptor chain uses TRBV25-1 and TRBJ2-1; TRBD2 might be the D gene, on 6 matching bases. The sequence was obtained from a man in his late teens or twenties with type 1 diabetes. The sample taken for sequencing was central memory CD4+ T cells from blood. The DNA sequence is TGTGCCAGCAGCCCCTATGGAGGGGCCGATGAGCAGTTCTTC. Its amino acids are CASSPYGGADEQFF.